One T cell receptor (beta chain) is described in this entry. Its cognate antigen is unknown. The data were obtained in a study of cytomegalovirus exposure and HLA in healthy donors. General study findings and limits: Later on, an analysis tied about 17,000 TCR beta sequences to HLA alleles at 0.05 false discovery rate.

The PCR employed 60 Vbeta primers together with 13 Jbeta primers. Profiling relied on immunoSEQ multiplex PCR, and the TCRdb table lists in-frame clones only, not all of them. The data contain around 95,000 clones, just under 80% of them singletons. This CDR3 is 11 amino acids long. Trimming left V 7 bases short and J 5 bases short, with 9 bases between. The germline V gene encodes CDR1 DFQATT and CDR2 SNEGSKA (reference sequence). This chain connects TRBV20-1 to TRBJ2-1, with unresolved D. Sequencing was done on a sample of PBMCs. The receptor was isolated from a woman aged 40 to 50 in good health and CMV-seropositive. Written as DNA, the CDR3 is TGCAGTGGAGGTCGACACAATGAGCAGTTCTTC. Its translation is CSGGRHNEQFF.